The rows below give T cell receptor beta chains drawn from one sample of a study of blood T cell repertoires in COVID-19. Profiling relied on immunoSEQ multiplex PCR, and the TCRdb table lists in-frame clones only, not all of them. The sample records 200,000 to 250,000 clones, 65% to 85% being singletons. Sample: PBMCs or T cells enriched from blood (not recorded which). These receptors were taken from a woman aged 55-70 years who had recovered from COVID-19. Each CDR3 is given with its conserved first and last residue. The D gene is left open where the match is weak. A row's size may be missing; if present it is once, few, many or a size class.

v_gene,j_gene,abundance,d_gene,CDR3aa,CDR3nt
TRBV12-3/TRBV12-4,TRBJ1-3,once,.,CASSRVRDTIYF,TGTGCCAGCAGCCGAGTTCGGGACACCATATATTTT
TRBV4-1,TRBJ1-3,.,.,CASSQVRSTGRSGNTIYF,TGCGCCAGCAGCCAAGTCCGGTCGACGGGAAGGTCTGGAAACACCATATATTTT
TRBV7-8,TRBJ2-7,.,TRBD1,CASSLTDRAEQYF,TGTGCCAGCAGCTTAACGGACAGGGCCGAGCAGTACTTC
TRBV18,TRBJ1-2,.,.,CASSPQRENYGYTF,TGTGCCAGCTCACCACAACGGGAGAACTATGGCTACACCTTC
TRBV9,TRBJ2-1,.,.,CASSVGNSNRYNEQFF,TGTGCCAGCAGCGTAGGAAACTCCAATCGCTACAATGAGCAGTTCTTC
TRBV20-1,TRBJ2-1,.,TRBD2,CSASGIAGGSSYNEQFF,TGCAGTGCTAGTGGGATAGCGGGAGGCAGCTCCTACAATGAGCAGTTCTTC
TRBV5-4,TRBJ2-5,.,TRBD1,CASSIKGTGVTQYF,TGTGCCAGCAGTATAAAGGGGACAGGGGTGACCCAGTACTTC
TRBV19,TRBJ2-1,few,TRBD2,CASSLWGVAGASYNEQFF,TGTGCCAGTAGCCTCTGGGGGGTAGCGGGAGCTTCCTACAATGAGCAGTTCTTC
TRBV5-1,TRBJ1-2,.,TRBD1,CASSLDETGHGYTF,TGCGCCAGCAGCTTGGATGAGACAGGGCACGGCTACACCTTC
TRBV19,TRBJ2-7,few,TRBD1,CASRGTVSYEQYF,TGTGCCAGTAGAGGGACAGTCTCCTACGAGCAGTACTTC
TRBV29-1,TRBJ2-5,.,.,CSVPLFRLNKGETQYF,TGCAGCGTTCCGCTTTTTCGACTCAACAAGGGGGAGACCCAGTACTTC
TRBV9,TRBJ2-7,.,.,CASSPRLGGDYEQYF,TGTGCCAGCAGCCCCCGCCTCGGAGGGGACTACGAGCAGTACTTC
TRBV16,TRBJ2-5,.,.,CASSQSSSGQETQYF,TGTGCCAGCAGCCAATCGAGCTCAGGCCAAGAGACCCAGTACTTC
TRBV6-2/TRBV6-3,TRBJ1-1,.,.,CASSLGAGMNTEAFF,TGTGCCAGCAGTTTGGGAGCGGGCATGAACACTGAAGCTTTCTTT
TRBV24-1,TRBJ2-1,.,.,CATRSRGNEQFF,TGTGCCACCAGGAGCAGGGGCAATGAGCAGTTCTTC
TRBV7-9,TRBJ1-1,.,.,CASSKGATEAFF,TGTGCCAGCAGCAAAGGGGCCACTGAAGCTTTCTTT
TRBV7-9,TRBJ1-1,.,.,CASRFGLWNTEAFF,TGTGCCAGCAGGTTCGGGTTGTGGAACACTGAAGCTTTCTTT
TRBV6-5,TRBJ2-3,.,.,CASQVGRGDTDTQYF,TGTGCCAGCCAAGTGGGGCGGGGAGACACAGATACGCAGTATTTT
TRBV9,TRBJ1-2,.,TRBD1,CASSAGTGSWGYTF,TGTGCCAGCAGCGCTGGGACAGGTTCTTGGGGCTACACCTTC
TRBV25-1,TRBJ2-5,.,TRBD1,CASSDPTGTGFKETQYF,TGTGCCAGCAGTGACCCAACCGGGACAGGATTTAAAGAGACCCAGTACTTC
TRBV6-5,TRBJ2-7,.,TRBD2,CASSLQQAGSLEQYF,TGTGCCAGCAGCCTACAACAAGCGGGAAGCCTCGAGCAGTACTTC
TRBV6-6,TRBJ2-3,few,.,CASSLDLASDTQYF,TGTGCCAGCAGCCTGGACTTAGCGAGTGATACGCAGTATTTT
TRBV7-9,TRBJ2-5,.,.,CASSLGNSFQETQYF,TGTGCCAGCAGCTTAGGAAACAGTTTCCAAGAGACCCAGTACTTC
TRBV19,TRBJ2-3,once,TRBD1,CASSIGAGGSTDTQYF,TGTGCCAGTAGTATAGGGGCAGGGGGCTCCACAGATACGCAGTATTTT
TRBV11-2,TRBJ1-6,.,.,CASSPPGRTLLF,TGTGCCAGCAGTCCTCCGGGCAGGACTTTACTCTTT
TRBV5-1,TRBJ1-2,.,.,CASSFPGSGEANYGYTF,TGCGCCAGCAGCTTTCCGGGGTCGGGTGAAGCTAACTATGGCTACACCTTC
TRBV12-3/TRBV12-4,TRBJ1-2,.,.,CASSPGRGGGYTF,TGTGCCAGCAGCCCAGGTAGGGGCGGTGGCTACACCTTC
TRBV11-2,TRBJ2-7,.,TRBD2,CASSSIAGVEYEQYF,TGTGCCAGCAGCTCCATAGCGGGAGTGGAGTACGAGCAGTACTTC
TRBV20-1,TRBJ2-7,.,TRBD2,CSASREGEQYF,TGCAGTGCTAGCCGGGAGGGGGAGCAGTACTTC
TRBV18,TRBJ2-7,.,TRBD1,CASSPGTGAREQYF,TGTGCCAGCTCACCGGGGACAGGGGCTCGCGAGCAGTACTTC
TRBV19,TRBJ2-1,.,.,CATETGHTVYNEQFF,TGTGCCACTGAGACTGGACATACGGTATACAATGAGCAGTTCTTC
TRBV25-1,TRBJ1-2,.,.,CASSDPGTKLRGGYTF,TGTGCCAGCAGTGACCCCGGGACAAAGTTACGAGGGGGCTACACCTTC
TRBV6-5,TRBJ2-7,few,.,CASTRTGSSYEQYF,TGTGCCAGCACCCGAACAGGGAGCTCCTACGAGCAGTACTTC
TRBV19,TRBJ2-7,.,.,CASSPSIAYEQYF,TGTGCCAGTAGTCCTTCGATAGCCTACGAGCAGTACTTC
TRBV14,TRBJ2-2,.,.,CASSQVRGPNTGELFF,TGTGCCAGCAGCCAAGTGCGAGGGCCAAACACCGGGGAGCTGTTTTTT
TRBV13,TRBJ1-5,once,.,CASRMTKGGSNQPQHF,TGTGCCAGCAGAATGACAAAGGGAGGGAGCAATCAGCCCCAGCATTTT
TRBV3-1/TRBV3-2,TRBJ2-5,.,TRBD2,CASSRSSSRGRGYQETQYF,TGTGCCAGCAGCCGATCGAGCAGTCGCGGGAGGGGGTACCAAGAGACCCAGTACTTC
TRBV24-1,TRBJ1-1,once,.,CATRNERTIGHFMNTEAFF,TGTGCCACCAGAAATGAAAGGACCATTGGACATTTCATGAACACTGAAGCTTTCTTT
TRBV7-9,TRBJ2-1,.,TRBD2,CASSRGLAGGSVENEQFF,TGTGCCAGCAGCCGGGGACTAGCGGGGGGTTCGGTTGAGAATGAGCAGTTCTTC
TRBV28,TRBJ1-2,.,.,CASSGRGDGYTF,TGTGCCAGCAGTGGGAGGGGCGATGGCTACACCTTC
TRBV6-5,TRBJ1-3,.,TRBD1,CASSRTGDAGNTIYF,TGTGCCAGCAGCCGTACAGGGGACGCTGGAAACACCATATATTTT
TRBV20-1,TRBJ1-5,.,.,CSASPSGAPGSNQPQHF,TGCAGTGCTAGTCCCTCGGGAGCTCCCGGGAGCAATCAGCCCCAGCATTTT
TRBV5-4,TRBJ2-2,.,.,CASSLGVRLNTGELFF,TGTGCCAGCAGCTTGGGTGTCAGGTTGAACACCGGGGAGCTGTTTTTT
TRBV21-1,TRBJ2-7,.,.,CASSEQDEQYF,TGTGCCAGCAGCGAACAGGACGAGCAGTACTTC
TRBV29-1,TRBJ1-1,.,.,CSVRQGNTEAFF,TGCAGCGTTCGCCAGGGGAACACTGAAGCTTTCTTT
TRBV11-2,TRBJ2-7,.,.,CASSFPLTRAEQYF,TGTGCCAGCAGCTTCCCTCTGACTAGGGCCGAGCAGTACTTC
TRBV12-3/TRBV12-4,TRBJ1-5,.,.,CASSLVRDQPQHF,TGTGCCAGCAGTTTGGTTCGGGATCAGCCCCAGCATTTT
TRBV21-1,TRBJ2-7,.,.,CASSHRQGFVQYF,TGTGCCAGCAGCCACCGACAGGGTTTTGTGCAGTACTTC
TRBV9,TRBJ1-4,.,.,CASSHTGKLFF,TGTGCCAGCAGCCATACAGGAAAACTGTTTTTT
TRBV20-1,TRBJ1-5,once,TRBD1,CSASPGQGVVQPQHF,TGCAGTGCTAGTCCTGGACAGGGGGTCGTTCAGCCCCAGCATTTT
TRBV5-1,TRBJ1-5,.,.,CASSLDGLDQPQHF,TGCGCCAGCAGCTTGGACGGGTTGGATCAGCCCCAGCATTTT
TRBV6-5,TRBJ1-1,.,TRBD1,CASITRAGGEAFF,TGTGCCAGCATCACGAGGGCAGGGGGTGAAGCTTTCTTT
TRBV10-1,TRBJ1-3,.,.,CASSEAGRVGNTIYF,TGCGCCAGCAGTGAGGCAGGGCGAGTCGGAAACACCATATATTTT
TRBV12-3/TRBV12-4,TRBJ2-1,.,.,CASSSPYGNEQFF,TGTGCCAGCAGTTCACCCTACGGCAATGAGCAGTTCTTC